The T cell receptor beta chain under discussion was sequenced for a study of OX40 agonist ivuxolimab in advanced cancers. J was trimmed by 7 bases and V by 5 bases; bases with no gene match: 10. This CDR3 region has 15 residues. Germline V lookup: CDR1 SGHNT, CDR2 YYREEE (reference sequence). Here immunoSEQ multiplex PCR was the method, and the copy in TCRdb shows in-frame clones only, minus some. The table shows some 15,000 clones, with about 80% occurring only once. Sequencing used CD4+ or CD8+ T cells sorted from blood, obtained in a trial of the OX40 agonist ivuxolimab. This receptor was identified in an adult with an advanced solid tumor such as melanoma, head and neck, liver or kidney cancer. V is TRBV5-4 and J is TRBJ2-1; TRBD1 agrees at 9 bases. Written as DNA, the CDR3 is TGTGCCAGCAGGGACAGGGGCGGGGACTGGAATGAGCAGTTCTTC. Translating gives CASRDRGGDWNEQFF. Variable domain in full (rest from reference TRBV5-4 and TRBJ2-1): ETGVTQSPTHLIKTRGQQVTLRCSSQSGHNTVSWYQQALGQGPQFIFQYYREEENGRGNFPPRFSGLQFPNYSSELNVNALELDDSALYLCASRDRGGDWNEQFFGPGTRLTVL.